This T cell receptor (beta chain) appears in the sequencing data of a study of control samples from healthy donors and cancer patients. Germline V lookup: CDR1 LGHNA, CDR2 YNFKEQ. V lost 0 bases to trimming and J lost 6 bases, with 13 bases between them. The CDR3 is 15 residues long. Assay used: immunoSEQ multiplex PCR; TCRdb lists only in-frame clones, some missing. The sample holds some 150,000 clones; over 90% are singletons and the top ten take under 2.5%. This clonotype originated in a man aged 45-65 years in good health. The source material was blood. The chain combines TRBV4-2 with TRBJ2-3, with D perhaps matching TRBD1 or TRBD2 (5 bases each). For the CDR3, the DNA is TGTGCCAGCAGCCAAGAGGTGGGACCGTCGGATACGCAGTATTTT. Amino acids: CASSQEVGPSDTQYF.